The 9 T cell receptor beta chains listed next were all sequenced from one sample in a study of T cells after somatic rescue of genetic block. Sequencing used immunoSEQ multiplex PCR; TCRdb keeps in-frame clones, though not all of them. The sample records some 90,000 clones, over 80% being singletons. Material: peripheral blood mononuclear cells (PBMCs). These receptors were collected from a woman between 18 and 29 years old.

The genes are TRBV18 and TRBJ1-2; TRBD1 is a possible D gene (5 bases). Per germline, CDR1 KGHSH and CDR2 LQKENI. The CDR3 runs 15 residues. The V gene lost 3 bases and the J gene lost 5 bases, with 16 bases spanning the gap. Here the CDR3 DNA reads TGTGCCAGCTCACCGGGGCAGGGAGGAGGATATGGCTACACCTTC. Protein sequence: CASSPGQGGGYGYTF.

The chain couples TRBV6-1 to TRBJ2-1, with 7 bases lining up with TRBD2. Germline assignment: CDR1 MNHNS and CDR2 SASEGT. The CDR3 covers 16 residues. Unmatched junction bases numbered 5, after V lost 2 bases and J lost 1 base. The CDR3 coding sequence is TGTGCCAGCAGTGAATCCCCTAGCGGTTCCTACAATGAGCAGTTCTTC. Its translation is CASSESPSGSYNEQFF.

The chain is built from TRBV7-9 and TRBJ2-1; D uncertain. V was trimmed by 5 bases and J by 3 bases, leaving 23 bases between them. Germline lookup yields CDR1 SEHNR and CDR2 FQNEAQ (reference sequence). This CDR3 is built from 18 residues. CDR3 nucleotide sequence: TGTGCCAGCAGCCCTACTCTGGGCAGGCATAAAGACTACAATGAGCAGTTCTTC. This translates into CASSPTLGRHKDYNEQFF.

Details on this clone: Other DNA variants within this sample encode the same CDR3. The J gene is TRBJ2-3, the V gene TRBV6-4; D not resolved. The CDR3 is 14 residues long. The ends were cut back, 2 bases at V and 1 base at J, with 7 bases in the middle. Germline assignment: CDR1 MRHNA and CDR2 SNTAGT. CDR3 residues: CASSDAGGTDTQYF. CDR3 nucleotides: TGTGCCAGCAGTGACGCTGGAGGCACAGATACGCAGTATTTT.

The rearrangement links TRBV15 to TRBJ1-4; the D is unclear. V dropped 3 bases and J dropped 7 bases, with 9 bases sitting between them. Germline CDR1 reads LNHNV; CDR2 reads YYDKDF (reference sequence). The CDR3 is made up of 13 amino acids. CDR3 in amino acids: CATSRTRGEKLFF. Here the CDR3 DNA reads TGTGCCACCAGCAGGACACGGGGTGAAAAACTGTTTTTT.

This rearrangement joins TRBV9 to TRBJ2-1; 9 bases are a match to TRBD1. Trimming at V came to 0 bases and at J to 8 bases, leaving 6 bases not matched to a gene. The CDR3 loop spans 15 amino acids. The germline CDR1 and CDR2 sequences are SGDLS and YYNGEE. CDR3 in amino acids: CASSVGGTGRDEQFF. Here the CDR3 DNA reads TGTGCCAGCAGCGTAGGTGGGACAGGGAGGGATGAGCAGTTCTTC.

This chain links TRBV4-1 with TRBJ2-7; tentatively, D is TRBD1 (5 bases). Between the trimmed V and J ends, which lost 4 bases and 4 bases, there was a span of 20 bases. Per germline, CDR1 MGHRA and CDR2 YSYEKL. The CDR3 contains 16 residues. The CDR3 spells CASSPTPQAEAYEQYF. The CDR3 nucleotides read TGCGCCAGCAGCCCTACCCCACAGGCAGAAGCATACGAGCAGTACTTC.

The chain employs TRBV7-9 and TRBJ1-2; weak D call: TRBD1 (5 bases). This CDR3 is 14 amino acids long. Deletions cut 5 bases from V and 4 bases from J, with 14 bases between. Per the germline V gene, CDR1 is SEHNR and CDR2 is FQNEAQ (reference sequence). The DNA for the CDR3 is TGTGCCAGCAGCCGGGGGGGATTTGTCTATGGCTACACCTTC. Protein: CASSRGGFVYGYTF.

This clone has only a few counts. V and J are TRBV29-1 and TRBJ1-1; D might be TRBD1 (6 bases). The CDR3 loop spans 13 amino acids. In germline, CDR1 is SQVTM, CDR2 ANQGSEA. V lost 7 bases to trimming and J lost 1 base, with 13 bases between them. CDR3 protein: CSASTGTNTEAFF. CDR3 in DNA: TGCAGCGCCTCGACAGGTACGAACACTGAAGCTTTCTTT.